Listed below are T cell receptor beta chains from one sample, sequenced in a study of Ad26.COV2.S vaccination and SARS-CoV-2 variants. The data were produced by immunoSEQ multiplex PCR, yet TCRdb's version contains in-frame clones alone and is incomplete. The table has 500,000 or so clones, 80% to 90% seen once. Sequencing used peripheral blood, obtained in a trial of Ad26.COV2.S vaccine versus placebo. The receptors here all came from a person aged 18 to 59 who received the Ad26.COV2.S COVID-19 vaccine or a placebo. Both conserved end residues are part of each CDR3. D genes are given only for firm matches. Clone size is stated in some rows and not others, as once, few, many or a class when expanded.

clone_size: once
v_call: TRBV2
j_call: TRBJ2-5
d_call: TRBD1
cdr3_nt: TGTGCCAGCAGGGAAACCCCCGGGACAGGGCCCCAAGAGACCCAGTACTTC
cdr3_aa: CASRETPGTGPQETQYF

clone_size: -
v_call: TRBV5-6
j_call: TRBJ1-1
d_call: -
cdr3_nt: TGTGCCAGCAGCTTGGGGCCGGGGGCAGGCACTGAAGCTTTCTTT
cdr3_aa: CASSLGPGAGTEAFF

clone_size: once
v_call: TRBV28
j_call: TRBJ1-5
d_call: -
cdr3_nt: TGTGCCAGCAGTTTGGTTCACAGGAATAGCAATCAGCCCCAGCATTTT
cdr3_aa: CASSLVHRNSNQPQHF

clone_size: -
v_call: TRBV19
j_call: TRBJ1-1
d_call: -
cdr3_nt: TGTGCCAGTAGTGCCTCCAGGGAGGGCACTGAAGCTTTCTTT
cdr3_aa: CASSASREGTEAFF

clone_size: -
v_call: TRBV24-1
j_call: TRBJ2-1
d_call: -
cdr3_nt: TGTGCCACCAGTCGGGGTGAGTTCCACAATGAGCAGTTCTTC
cdr3_aa: CATSRGEFHNEQFF

clone_size: -
v_call: TRBV27
j_call: TRBJ2-7
d_call: TRBD2
cdr3_nt: TGTGCCAGCAGGTCACGGGGGGGGGCTGGGGTTTACGAGCAGTACTTC
cdr3_aa: CASRSRGGAGVYEQYF

clone_size: -
v_call: TRBV27
j_call: TRBJ2-1
d_call: -
cdr3_nt: TGTGCCAGCAGACTCCAGGGTTGGGGCGATGAGCAGTTCTTC
cdr3_aa: CASRLQGWGDEQFF

clone_size: -
v_call: TRBV6-1
j_call: TRBJ1-6
d_call: -
cdr3_nt: TGTGCCAGCAGTGAGACAGGAATTTATAATTCACCCCTCCACTTT
cdr3_aa: CASSETGIYNSPLHF

clone_size: -
v_call: TRBV11-2
j_call: TRBJ1-2
d_call: -
cdr3_nt: TGTGCCAGCAGCTTGGCGGACAGTCCTTTCTATGGCTACACCTTC
cdr3_aa: CASSLADSPFYGYTF

clone_size: -
v_call: TRBV7-3
j_call: TRBJ2-1
d_call: TRBD1
cdr3_nt: TGTGCCAGCAGCTTTATCGGGACAGGGGCGAATGAGCAGTTCTTC
cdr3_aa: CASSFIGTGANEQFF

clone_size: -
v_call: TRBV7-9
j_call: TRBJ1-5
d_call: -
cdr3_nt: TGTGCCAGCAGCGACGGTCCTCAGCCCCAGCATTTT
cdr3_aa: CASSDGPQPQHF

clone_size: -
v_call: TRBV5-1
j_call: TRBJ1-3
d_call: -
cdr3_nt: TGCGCCAGCAGCCCCGGACCCTCTCAGGGGACTGGAAACACCATATATTTT
cdr3_aa: CASSPGPSQGTGNTIYF

clone_size: -
v_call: TRBV5-5
j_call: TRBJ1-1
d_call: -
cdr3_nt: -
cdr3_aa: CASSFGTGTLF

clone_size: -
v_call: TRBV5-6
j_call: TRBJ1-5
d_call: TRBD1
cdr3_nt: TGTGCCAGCAGCTTGACAGTCAGGGGGACGTATAGCAATCAGCCCCAGCATTTT
cdr3_aa: CASSLTVRGTYSNQPQHF

clone_size: -
v_call: TRBV4-3
j_call: TRBJ1-3
d_call: -
cdr3_nt: TGCGCCAGCAGCCTCGCAAGGCGGGGGACGTCGTTCTCTGGAAACACCATATATTTT
cdr3_aa: CASSLARRGTSFSGNTIYF

clone_size: -
v_call: TRBV27
j_call: TRBJ2-2
d_call: -
cdr3_nt: TGTGCCAGCAGACCGAGAGACACCGGGGAGCTGTTTTTT
cdr3_aa: CASRPRDTGELFF

clone_size: -
v_call: TRBV5-1
j_call: TRBJ1-6
d_call: -
cdr3_nt: TGCGCCAGCAGCCCCAAGTGGGGCAGGACTAATTCACCCCTCCACTTT
cdr3_aa: CASSPKWGRTNSPLHF